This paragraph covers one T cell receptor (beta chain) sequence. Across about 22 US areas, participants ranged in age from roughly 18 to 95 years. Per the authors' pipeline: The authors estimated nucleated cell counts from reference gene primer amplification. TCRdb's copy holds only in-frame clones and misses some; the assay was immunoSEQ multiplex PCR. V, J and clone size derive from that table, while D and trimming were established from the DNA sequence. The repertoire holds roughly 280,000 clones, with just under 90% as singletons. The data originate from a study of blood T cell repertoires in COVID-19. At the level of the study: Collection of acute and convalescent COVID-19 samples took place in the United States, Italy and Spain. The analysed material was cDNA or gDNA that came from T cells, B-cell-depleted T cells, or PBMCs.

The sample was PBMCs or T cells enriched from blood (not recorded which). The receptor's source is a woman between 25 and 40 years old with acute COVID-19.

The DNA of the CDR3 is TGTGCCAGCAGTGAATTCCAGGACAGTCTTTTGCATTTT. Amino acid sequence: CASSEFQDSLLHF. This rearrangement joins TRBV25-1 to TRBJ1-5, with D possibly matching TRBD1 (6 bases). Germline-derived CDR1 and CDR2 are MGHDK and SYGVNS. The CDR3 extends over 13 amino acids. V lost 1 base to trimming and J lost 15 bases, with 16 bases between them.